This T cell receptor beta chain was sequenced in a study of blood T cell repertoires in COVID-19 (dated by TCRdb to about 2020). A note on the overall study: Samples from collaborators originated in the United States, Italy and Spain and spanned both the acute and convalescent phases of COVID-19. The material from the prospective study consisted of cDNA or gDNA derived from T cells, B-cell-depleted T cells, or PBMCs. Subjects who had been exposed to COVID-19, were actively infected with it, or had recovered from it provided the deeply sampled blood TCRbeta repertoires that made up the dataset. The repertoires were released in a freely available public database meant as a resource for research on the immune response to SARS-CoV-2. Samples came from the ongoing ImmuneRACE study (first 160 participants) plus 1,254 subjects from 6 global collaborators. Nearly every sample came with metadata listing a de-identified subject ID, COVID-19 status, age in years and sex. HLA class I and class II types, where available, came from metadata supplied by the sample provider rather than from assay-based typing.

Findings and caveats that apply to the study as a whole: The quantity of clinical and demographic metadata differed by source and by participant and was supplied without curation.

Notes on this clone: The specificity of this receptor is unknown. No much larger clonotype is one base removed from it; base qualities were not supplied.

CDR1 SQVTM and CDR2 ANQGSEA are derived from the germline V gene. The CDR3 covers 15 residues, taking in both the cysteine and the phenylalanine. The entry retains the CDR3 DNA only, 45 bases that are in frame from base 1. V and J are truncated by 5 bases and 0 bases respectively, leaving an intervening sequence of 16 bases. TCRbeta CDR3 regions were amplified from genomic DNA by means of the immunoSEQ Assay, a bias-controlled multiplex PCR. Concerning the study's data processing: The number of nucleated cells in each sample was estimated by amplification of reference gene primers within the assay. To quantify the absolute abundance of each unique TCRbeta CDR3 rearrangement, sequence reads were collapsed and filtered. Productive Simpson clonality was computed per sample as the square root of Simpson's diversity index over productive rearrangements. Not all clones reach the TCRdb copy of this immuneACCESS table, which keeps in-frame sequences only. Checked studies attribute under half of the gap to unresolved V genes and leave the rest unexplained. The V and J calls and the clone size are those of that table, but D and trimming were determined from the DNA. Present in this sample are 250,000 to 350,000 clones, over 80% of which were seen just once. The ten most abundant clones make up approximately 9% of the sample.

Enrolling through a virtual design, the prospective study's participants ranged in age from roughly 18 to 89 years and lived across some 23 United States geographic areas. In the prospective study, participants were assigned to cohorts based on the clinical history participants reported in a screening survey and a study questionnaire. Recovered participants in ImmuneRACE Cohort 3 were defined by two consecutive negative NP/OP PCR tests, clearance by a healthcare professional, or resolution of symptoms. Each participant in the prospective study had whole blood, serum and a nasopharyngeal or oropharyngeal swab collected by mobile phlebotomists. Over an approximately two-month period, participants in the prospective study had the option of providing additional blood draws and questionnaires. Prospective study blood samples were shipped either frozen or at room temperature before DNA extraction.

The rearranged segments are TRBV29-1 and TRBJ1-1; a weak D assignment points to TRBD1 (5 bases agree). Sequenced input: PBMCs or T cells enriched from blood (not recorded which). The sequence was obtained from a woman aged 18-29 years who had recovered from COVID-19. The CDR3 region has the sequence CSVNRGGALNTEAFF. The nucleotides read TGCAGCGTTAACCGCGGAGGGGCCTTGAACACTGAAGCTTTCTTT.